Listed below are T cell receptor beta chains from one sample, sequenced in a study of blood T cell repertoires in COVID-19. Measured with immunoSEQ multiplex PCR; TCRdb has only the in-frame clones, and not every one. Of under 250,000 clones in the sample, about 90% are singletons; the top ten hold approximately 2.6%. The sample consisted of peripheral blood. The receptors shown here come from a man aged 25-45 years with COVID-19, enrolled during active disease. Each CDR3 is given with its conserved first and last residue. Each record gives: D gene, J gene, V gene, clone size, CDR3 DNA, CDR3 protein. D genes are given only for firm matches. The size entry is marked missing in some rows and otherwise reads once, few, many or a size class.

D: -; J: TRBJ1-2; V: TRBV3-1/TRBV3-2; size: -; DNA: TGTGCCAGCAGCCAAGGTGCAGGGGAACCCCTCGGCTATGGCTACACCTTC; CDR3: CASSQGAGEPLGYGYTF
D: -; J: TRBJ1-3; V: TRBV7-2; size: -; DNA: TGTGCCAGCAGCCAACCCCTTCCAGGCGACTCTGGAAACACCATATATTTT; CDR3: CASSQPLPGDSGNTIYF
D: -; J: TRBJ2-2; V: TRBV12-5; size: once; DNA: TGTGCTAGTGCTACCGTGGGCGTCTCGAACACCGGGGAGCTGTTTTTT; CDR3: CASATVGVSNTGELFF
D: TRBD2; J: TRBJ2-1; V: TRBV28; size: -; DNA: TGTGCCAGCCTGGGTATGGGAGGGCGGAATGAGCAGTTCTTC; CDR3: CASLGMGGRNEQFF
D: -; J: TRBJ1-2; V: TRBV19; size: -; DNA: TGTGCCAGTACCCCAGGCGGGCGCTATGGCTACACCTTC; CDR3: CASTPGGRYGYTF
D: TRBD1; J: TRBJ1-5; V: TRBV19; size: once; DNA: TGTGCCAGTAGCCAACAGGGGGGCGGCAATCAGCCCCAGCATTTT; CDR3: CASSQQGGGNQPQHF
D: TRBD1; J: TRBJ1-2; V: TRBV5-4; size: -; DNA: TGTGCCAGCAGCTCGTATCCGCGGGACAGAACCACCTTC; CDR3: CASSSYPRDRTTF
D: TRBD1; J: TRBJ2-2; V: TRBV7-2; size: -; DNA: TGTGCCAGCAGCTCGAACAGACGGGGACAGGGGGCCATCGGGGAGCTGTTTTTT; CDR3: CASSSNRRGQGAIGELFF
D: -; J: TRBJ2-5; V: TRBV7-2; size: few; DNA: TGTGCCAGCAGCTTAGGAGGGCGGGGAGTACCAGGGGGCCAGTACTTC; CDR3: CASSLGGRGVPGGQYF
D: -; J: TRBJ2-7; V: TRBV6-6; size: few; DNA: TGTGCCAGCAGTTACTCGAAGCAGGGTCCCATCAACGAGCAGTACTTC; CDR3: CASSYSKQGPINEQYF
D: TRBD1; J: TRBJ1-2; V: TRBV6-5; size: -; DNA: TGTGCCAGCAATTTCCTACAGGGGGCGCAGGGCTACACCTTC; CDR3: CASNFLQGAQGYTF
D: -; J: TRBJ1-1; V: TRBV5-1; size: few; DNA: TGCGCCAGCAGCACCCGGACAGACATGAACACTGAAGCTTTCTTT; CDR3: CASSTRTDMNTEAFF
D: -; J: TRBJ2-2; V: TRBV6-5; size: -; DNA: TGTGCCAGCAGTTACACGGGGTTGGTCGGGGAGCTGTTTTTT; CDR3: CASSYTGLVGELFF
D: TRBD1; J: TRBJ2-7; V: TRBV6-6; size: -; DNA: TGTGCCAGCAGTTCCCAGACAGGGGCCTCCTACGAGCAGTACTTC; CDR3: CASSSQTGASYEQYF
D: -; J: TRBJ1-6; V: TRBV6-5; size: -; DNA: TGTGCCAGCGGAGTACGGAGCTCCTATAATTCACCCCTCCACTTT; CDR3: CASGVRSSYNSPLHF
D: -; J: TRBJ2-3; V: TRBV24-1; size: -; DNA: TGTGCCACCAGTGATGGACAGGGAGGGACAGATACGCAGTATTTT; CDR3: CATSDGQGGTDTQYF